The entry that follows covers one T cell receptor beta chain sequence. What it binds is not known. With V trimmed by 6 bases and J by 2 bases, 12 bases remained unmatched. CDR1 and CDR2 from the germline V gene are MNHEY and SMNVEV (reference sequence). The CDR3 has 16 amino acids. The entry originates in a study of a mutant IDH1 vaccine in newly diagnosed glioma. The wider study: Each patient was administered eight vaccinations, scheduled in weeks 1, 3, 5, 7, 11, 15, 19 and 23. The treated population exhibited a male proportion of about 60%, a female proportion of 37.5%, and a mean age of roughly 39 years. Patients were pretreated with radiotherapy, temozolomide, or both, mostly both. Study findings and constraints: Pseudoprogression appeared unlinked to shifts in leading peripheral T cell clonotypes.

Assay used: immunoSEQ multiplex PCR; TCRdb lists only in-frame clones, some missing. The sample has tens of thousands of clones, around three quarters seen once. Noted time point: week 5, during vaccination. All doses held 300 ug of mutant IDH1 20-mer peptide, with topical imiquimod. J is TRBJ1-2 and V is TRBV27; 7 bases map to TRBD1. Material: PBMCs, obtained from a glioma patient whose treatment included an IDH1 peptide vaccine. This receptor was taken from a man aged 40-49 years with glioma. The CDR3 sequence is CASSGLIPQGNYGYTF. The CDR3 DNA follows: TGTGCCAGCAGCGGCCTTATTCCACAGGGGAACTATGGCTACACCTTC.